These T cell receptor beta chains were read from a single sample in a study of cytomegalovirus exposure and HLA in healthy donors. Produced via immunoSEQ multiplex PCR; TCRdb's table is partial and in-frame only. Of about 140,000 clones in the sample, almost 85% were seen once. The source material was PBMCs. Receptor source: a man aged 25 to 40 in good health and CMV-seropositive. Both conserved end residues are part of each CDR3. The D gene is left open where the match is weak. A row's size may be missing; if present it is once, few, many or a size class.

clone size,V gene,J gene,CDR3 length,D gene,CDR3 DNA,CDR3 protein
-,TRBV30,TRBJ2-3,15,-,TGTGCCTGGGCCAATTCAGGAACCCCCACAGATACGCAGTATTTT,CAWANSGTPTDTQYF
-,TRBV11-1,TRBJ2-7,14,TRBD2,TGTGCCAGCAGCCCAGCGGGAACCCCCTACGAGCAGTACTTC,CASSPAGTPYEQYF
-,TRBV10-3,TRBJ1-5,13,-,TGTGCCATCGCGGCGCGGGGCAATCAGCCCCAGCATTTT,CAIAARGNQPQHF
-,TRBV28,TRBJ2-2,17,TRBD2,TGTGCCAGCATGACTAGCGGGGGGGCCTATAGAACCGGGGAGCTGTTTTTT,CASMTSGGAYRTGELFF
-,TRBV9,TRBJ2-3,15,-,TGTGCCAGCAGCGTAGAAGGACAGAGGTTGGATACGCAGTATTTT,CASSVEGQRLDTQYF
-,TRBV4-1,TRBJ1-5,14,TRBD1,TGCGCCAGCAGCTCGACAGGGGGGGGACAGCCCCAGCATTTT,CASSSTGGGQPQHF
-,TRBV14,TRBJ1-2,14,TRBD1,TGTGCCAGCAGCCCTCCGGGACAGGGTTATGGCTACACCTTC,CASSPPGQGYGYTF
-,TRBV7-2,TRBJ1-3,14,-,TGTGCCAGCACCCGGGGAGCCACTGGAAACACCATATATTTT,CASTRGATGNTIYF
-,TRBV10-1,TRBJ1-3,15,-,TGCGCCAGCAGTGAGTCAGGAGCCTCTGGAAACACCATATATTTT,CASSESGASGNTIYF
once,TRBV10-3,TRBJ2-1,16,TRBD2,TGTGCCATCAGTGAGAAACTAGCGGGAGACTACAATGAGCAGTTCTTC,CAISEKLAGDYNEQFF
once,TRBV11-2,TRBJ2-1,14,TRBD2,TGTGCCAGCTCACCTGGACTAGCTAATAATGAGCAGTTCTTC,CASSPGLANNEQFF
-,TRBV5-4,TRBJ1-3,17,-,TGTGCCAGCAGCACGGGACCATCCGGGACATCTGGAAACACCATATATTTT,CASSTGPSGTSGNTIYF
once,TRBV28,TRBJ2-3,12,-,TGTGCCAGCAGTGAGGACTGGTTTATGCAGTATTTT,CASSEDWFMQYF
-,TRBV14,TRBJ2-2,16,TRBD2,TGTGCCAGCAGCCGAGACCTAGCGGCGAACACCGGGGAGCTGTTTTTT,CASSRDLAANTGELFF
once,TRBV6-1,TRBJ2-7,16,TRBD2,TGTGCCAGCAGTGAAGCGCTCCAAGCGGGGTCCTACGAGCAGTACTTC,CASSEALQAGSYEQYF
once,TRBV19,TRBJ2-3,15,TRBD2,TGTGCCAGTAGTATAGGCGGGGGGTCGACAGATACGCAGTATTTT,CASSIGGGSTDTQYF
once,TRBV10-1,TRBJ1-4,15,-,TGCGCCAGCAGTGACCGGAAGGGTGCGGGTGAAAAACTGTTTTTT,CASSDRKGAGEKLFF
-,TRBV18,TRBJ2-7,12,-,TGTGCCAGCTCACCCCGACAGGACGAGCAGTACTTC,CASSPRQDEQYF
-,TRBV10-3,TRBJ2-7,13,-,TGTGCCATCAGTGAGAGCGGCAGTTACGAGCAGTACTTC,CAISESGSYEQYF
once,TRBV7-9,TRBJ2-5,14,-,TGTGCCAGCAGTCCCGACGGGGGCCAAGAGACCCAGTACTTC,CASSPDGGQETQYF
once,TRBV18,TRBJ2-6,16,-,TGTGCCAGCTCACCAAGAGGGAGCTCTGGGGCCAACGTCCTGACTTTC,CASSPRGSSGANVLTF
-,TRBV7-3,TRBJ2-1,13,-,TGTGCCAGCAGCTTATTTAACTACAATGAGCAGTTCTTC,CASSLFNYNEQFF
-,TRBV27,TRBJ2-1,13,-,TGTGCCAGCGGTCCAACAGGGTTAGATGAGCAGTTCTTC,CASGPTGLDEQFF
-,TRBV6-1,TRBJ2-1,16,-,TGTGCCAGCAGTGGTCGAGCGGCCAGCTCCTACAATGAGCAGTTCTTC,CASSGRAASSYNEQFF
-,TRBV7-9,TRBJ1-3,14,-,TGTGCCAGCAGCTTAGTCTCCTCTGGAAACACCATATATTTT,CASSLVSSGNTIYF
-,TRBV6-6,TRBJ2-7,13,-,TGTGCCAGCAGTTACTCAGGGGGAAACGAGCAGTACTTC,CASSYSGGNEQYF
-,TRBV30,TRBJ2-7,11,-,TGTGCCTGGGGTCGGGACTACGAGCAGTACTTC,CAWGRDYEQYF
-,TRBV30,TRBJ1-1,14,TRBD1,TGTGCCTGGATTATAGACAGGGGGGACACTGAAGCTTTCTTT,CAWIIDRGDTEAFF
-,TRBV19,TRBJ2-1,15,-,TGTGCCAGTACCACCCACGGTGTCCACTACAATGAGCAGTTCTTC,CASTTHGVHYNEQFF
few,TRBV28,TRBJ1-4,16,-,TGTGCCAGCAGTACCCCCGGTGGGAGGGACGGTGAAAAACTGTTTTTT,CASSTPGGRDGEKLFF
-,TRBV29-1,TRBJ1-1,14,-,TGCAGCGTCGCTAGATCAGTAGTGAACACTGAAGCTTTCTTT,CSVARSVVNTEAFF
-,TRBV7-9,TRBJ1-1,16,-,TGTTCCAGCAGCTTAGGTAATTTGAGGGATGCCACTGAAGCTTTCTTT,CSSSLGNLRDATEAFF
-,TRBV6-6,TRBJ1-1,13,-,TGTGCCAGCAGTCAACTGGGGAGTTCTGAAGCTTTCTTT,CASSQLGSSEAFF
-,TRBV10-3,TRBJ2-7,13,TRBD1,TGTGCCATCAGACCGGGACAGGGCACCCGAGGGTACTTC,CAIRPGQGTRGYF
once,TRBV9,TRBJ2-1,13,-,TGTGCCAGCAGCGGAATCCTGACAGAGGAGCAGTTCTTC,CASSGILTEEQFF
-,TRBV10-3,TRBJ2-1,15,-,TGTGCCATCAGTGAGTCGAACAGGCAGTACAATGAGCAGTTCTTC,CAISESNRQYNEQFF
-,TRBV25-1,TRBJ2-7,18,TRBD2,TGTGCCAGCCGAAGTGGGCTAGCGGGGGGCCTTCCTTCCTACGAGCAGTACTTC,CASRSGLAGGLPSYEQYF